The 15 T cell receptor beta chains given below trace back to one sample, sequenced in a study of coeliac disease. Repertoires were generated with immunoSEQ multiplex PCR, while TCRdb's copy carries only in-frame clones and drops some. The sample holds around 8,400 clones, 57% seen once. Sequencing used intraepithelial lymphocytes from the gut. Receptor source: a woman between 55 and 75 years old with celiac disease.

This chain uses TRBV10-3 with TRBJ2-7; 8 bases are shared with TRBD1. With V trimmed by 2 bases and J by 5 bases, 5 bases remained unmatched. CDR1 is ENHRY, CDR2 SYGVKD, per germline. This CDR3 spans 14 amino acids. The CDR3 coding sequence is TGTGCCATCAGTGAGGACAGGGGAAAGGACGAGCAGTACTTC. Amino acid sequence: CAISEDRGKDEQYF.

V and J are TRBV11-3 and TRBJ2-7; possibly TRBD2 for D (6 bases). The V gene's germline CDR1 is SGHNT and CDR2 YENEEA. There are 14 residues in the CDR3. Deletions cut 4 bases from V and 0 bases from J, with 10 bases between. This CDR3 is CASSSEGGSYEQYF. The DNA of the CDR3 is TGTGCCAGCAGCTCCGAGGGAGGCTCCTACGAGCAGTACTTC.

This chain links TRBV14 with TRBJ1-1, with 9 bases identical to TRBD1. In germline, CDR1 is SGHDN, CDR2 FVKESK. The V and J ends lost 4 bases and 0 bases, in that order; junction bases with no gene match: 3. The CDR3 extends over 15 amino acids. The CDR3 nucleotides are TGTGCCAGCAGCCGATACAGGGGGCTGAACACTGAAGCTTTCTTT. It encodes CASSRYRGLNTEAFF.

V is TRBV28 and J is TRBJ2-7; TRBD2 matches at 10 bases. Germline trimming cut 2 bases from V and 6 bases from J; bases unmatched to any gene: 16. The CDR3 is 18 amino acids. Germline values: CDR1 MDHEN, CDR2 SYDVKM. The CDR3 loop reads CASSLRQGNSGRSVEQYF. The CDR3 DNA follows: TGTGCCAGCAGTTTAAGACAGGGGAATAGCGGGAGGTCTGTCGAGCAGTACTTC. Supplemented by reference TRBV28 and TRBJ2-7, the full variable domain reads DVKVTQSSRYLVKRTGEKVFLECVQDMDHENMFWYRQDPGLGLRLIYFSYDVKMKEKGDIPEGYSVSREKKERFSLILESASTNQTSMYLCASSLRQGNSGRSVEQYFGPGTRLTVT.

The rearrangement joins TRBV11-1 to TRBJ2-7; D may be TRBD1 (5 bases). V was trimmed by 5 bases and J by 3 bases, leaving 14 bases between them. CDR1 is SGHAT and CDR2 is FQDESV in the germline V gene (reference sequence). CDR3 size: 14 residues. The CDR3 here is CASSLWGRFYEQYF. DNA for the CDR3: TGTGCCAGCAGCCTTTGGGGCAGGTTCTACGAGCAGTACTTC. Full variable domain (missing parts from reference TRBV11-1 and TRBJ2-7): EAEVAQSPRYKITEKSQAVAFWCDPISGHATLYWYRQILGQGPELLVQFQDESVVDDSQLPKDRFSAERLKGVDSTLKIQPAELGDSAMYLCASSLWGRFYEQYFGPGTRLTVT.

V is TRBV27 and J is TRBJ2-2, with 10 bases identical to TRBD1. Germline V gene data show CDR1 as MNHEY and CDR2 as SMNVEV (reference sequence). Trimming at V came to 8 bases and at J to 4 bases, leaving 10 bases not matched to a gene. The CDR3 contains 16 residues. CDR3 nucleotide sequence: TGTGCCAGCCGTGGGGCGGGACAGGGGACCACCGGGGAGCTGTTTTTT. Amino acids: CASRGAGQGTTGELFF.

This chain links TRBV18 with TRBJ2-1; a weak D match, TRBD1 (6 bases). This CDR3 is 12 amino acids long. With 6 bases removed from V and 8 bases from J, the gap between germline ends came to 11 bases. In germline, CDR1 is KGHSH, CDR2 LQKENI. The CDR3 protein is CASSLRGDEQFF. CDR3 bases: TGTGCCAGCTCCCTCAGGGGCGATGAGCAGTTCTTC.

DNA of the CDR3: TGTGCCACCAGCAGAGGTGGGGGGGTCGGCTACACCTTC. Amino acid sequence: CATSRGGGVGYTF. The V and J genes are TRBV15 and TRBJ1-2, with a possible D match to TRBD1 (5 bases). From germline, CDR1 is LNHNV and CDR2 YYDKDF (reference sequence). V shed 1 base and J shed 8 bases, with 11 bases lying between them. The CDR3 loop spans 13 amino acids. The full variable domain, rest sourced from reference TRBV15 and TRBJ1-2, is DAMVIQNPRYQVTQFGKPVTLSCSQTLNHNVMYWYQQKSSQAPKLLFHYYDKDFNNEADTPDNFQSRRPNTSFCFLDIRSPGLGDTAMYLCATSRGGGVGYTFGSGTRLTVV.

This sequence joins TRBV28 and TRBJ2-3; no firm D call. This CDR3 region has 15 residues. The V gene's germline CDR1 is MDHEN and CDR2 SYDVKM. Trimming pared 3 bases from V and 2 bases from J, leaving 12 bases between. The CDR3: CASSFIQTSTDTQYF. The CDR3 bases are TGTGCCAGCAGTTTTATCCAAACATCCACAGATACGCAGTATTTT.

This chain connects TRBV7-6 to TRBJ1-1; unclear D gene. CDR3 length: 12 residues. V lost 5 bases and J lost 4, with 8 bases in between. Looked up from germline, CDR1 is SGHVS and CDR2 is FNYEAQ. CDR3 region: CASSNEATEAFF. The CDR3 DNA is TGTGCCAGCAGCAACGAAGCCACTGAAGCTTTCTTT.

The V call is TRBV7-8, the J call TRBJ2-5, with 7 bases lining up with TRBD1. V shed 5 bases and J 2 bases; nucleotides not matched to a gene: 2. Per the germline V gene, CDR1 is SGHVS and CDR2 is FQNEAQ. CDR3 size: 13 residues. CDR3 DNA: TGTGCCAGCAGCCCGGGACAGCAAGAGACCCAGTACTTC. This gives the protein CASSPGQQETQYF.

The rearrangement links TRBV4-2 to TRBJ2-3; 9 bases match TRBD2. The CDR3 sequence is 16 residues long. V lost 5 bases and J lost 0; bases outside the gene matches: 6. CDR1 is LGHNA and CDR2 is YNFKEQ in the germline V gene. The CDR3, as DNA: TGTGCCAGCAGCGCCCTGGGACTAGCTAGCACAGATACGCAGTATTTT. Encoded protein: CASSALGLASTDTQYF.

This sequence joins TRBV30 and TRBJ2-7; tentatively, D is TRBD2 (5 bases). The CDR3 sequence is 12 residues long. The ends were cut back, 4 bases at V and 6 bases at J, with 13 bases in the middle. The germline gives CDR1 GTSNPN, CDR2 SVGIG (reference sequence). CDR3: CAWNENSGEQYF. The CDR3, as DNA: TGTGCCTGGAACGAGAACAGCGGCGAGCAGTACTTC.

This clone was recorded a few times. The chain carries TRBV29-1 and TRBJ1-2; D unclear. Trimming removed 6 bases from V and 6 bases from J, with 8 bases in between. From germline, CDR1 is SQVTM and CDR2 ANQGSEA. This CDR3 region has 10 residues. This CDR3 is CSVPLHGYTF. The CDR3 DNA follows: TGCAGCGTCCCCCTACATGGCTACACCTTC.

The rearrangement uses TRBV6-1 and TRBJ2-7; TRBD1 might be the D (5 bases). Germline V gene sequence: CDR1 MNHNS, CDR2 SASEGT. The CDR3 is 13 residues long. V dropped 2 bases and J dropped 6 bases, with 11 bases sitting between them. CDR3 DNA: TGTGCCAGCAGTGAACAGGGTATGCGCGAGCAGTACTTC. This sequence encodes CASSEQGMREQYF.